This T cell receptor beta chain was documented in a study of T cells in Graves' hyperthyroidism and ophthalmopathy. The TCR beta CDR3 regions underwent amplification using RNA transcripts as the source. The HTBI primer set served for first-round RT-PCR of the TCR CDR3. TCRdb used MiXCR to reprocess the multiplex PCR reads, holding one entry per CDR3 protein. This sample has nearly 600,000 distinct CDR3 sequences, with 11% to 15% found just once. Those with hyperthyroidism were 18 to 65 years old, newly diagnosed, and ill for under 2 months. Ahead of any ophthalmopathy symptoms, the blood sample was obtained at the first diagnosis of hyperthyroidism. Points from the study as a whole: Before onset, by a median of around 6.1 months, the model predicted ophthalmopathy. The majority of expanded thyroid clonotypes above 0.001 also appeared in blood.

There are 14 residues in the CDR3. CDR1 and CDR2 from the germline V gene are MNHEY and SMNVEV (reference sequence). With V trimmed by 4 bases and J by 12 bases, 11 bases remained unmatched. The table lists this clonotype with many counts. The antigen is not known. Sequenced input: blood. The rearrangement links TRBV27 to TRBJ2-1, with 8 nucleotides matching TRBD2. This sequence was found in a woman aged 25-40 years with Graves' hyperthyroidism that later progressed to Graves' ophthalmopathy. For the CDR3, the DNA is TGTGCCAGCAGTTCCACAGGAGGGACTAGAAGGCAGTTCTTC. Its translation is CASSSTGGTRRQFF.